This entry lists 17 T cell receptor beta chains sequenced from one sample in a study of beta chain features in type 1 diabetes. Reverse transcription of all isolated RNA meant that expressed TCRB transcripts were sequenced. TCRdb's copy holds only in-frame clones and misses some; the assay was immunoSEQ multiplex PCR. The top ten clones hold roughly 2% of a sample with more than 150,000 clones, 11% of them seen once. Sample: central memory CD4+ T cells from blood. The source is a man younger than 35 in good health.

V usage is TRBV28 and J usage is TRBJ2-1; tentative D call: TRBD1 (6 bases). This CDR3 spans 14 amino acids. Germline CDR1 is MDHEN and CDR2 is SYDVKM. Between the trimmed V and J ends, which lost 6 bases and 3 bases, there was a span of 12 bases. The CDR3 coding sequence is TGTGCCAGCAGACTAACAGGGATCTACAATGAGCAGTTCTTC. This encodes CASRLTGIYNEQFF.

The chain links TRBV5-1 to TRBJ2-3, with TRBD1 matching 10 bases. The CDR3 covers 16 residues. Trimming took 5 bases from V and 2 from J; bases not matched to a gene: 8. Germline CDR1 and CDR2: SGHRS and YFSETQ. CDR3 in DNA: TGCGCCAGCAGTCCCGACAGGGGGCCCCCCACAGATACGCAGTATTTT. Amino acid sequence: CASSPDRGPPTDTQYF.

In its sample, this clone was seen a few times. The genes are TRBV2 and TRBJ2-7, with 8 bases aligning to TRBD1. The CDR3 has 13 amino acids. Germline V gene data show CDR1 as SNHLY and CDR2 as FYNNEI. The V segment lost 11 bases and the J segment 3 bases; nucleotides outside the gene matches: 9. In nucleotides, the CDR3 is TGTGCCGGCAAGACAGGGGCACTCTACGAGCAGTACTTC. It codes for CAGKTGALYEQYF.

This clone was seen a few times. The chain combines TRBV7-6 with TRBJ2-1, with D hard to call. Trimming shortened V by 2 bases and J by 9 bases, and 14 bases separated the two germline ends. Germline lookup yields CDR1 SGHVS and CDR2 FNYEAQ. The CDR3 runs 14 residues. In nucleotides, the CDR3 is TGTGCCAGCAGCTTAAGTGCGGTTCCGGGTGAGCAGTTCTTC. It is translated as CASSLSAVPGEQFF.

This chain joins TRBV4-2 and TRBJ2-1; D is unclear. The CDR3 length is 16 residues. Germline lookup yields CDR1 LGHNA and CDR2 YNFKEQ. V shed 3 bases and J shed 9 bases, with 21 bases lying between them. The CDR3 DNA follows: TGTGCCAGCAGCCACGGTCCCATTATGGCGGAGAGTGAGCAGTTCTTC. Translating it yields CASSHGPIMAESEQFF.

This clone was recorded many times. This chain connects TRBV10-3 to TRBJ2-1; D remains unclear. CDR3 length: 11 residues. Germline CDR1 reads ENHRY; CDR2 reads SYGVKD. Trimming took 4 bases from V and 6 from J, leaving 4 bases between them. CDR3 DNA: TGTGCCATCAGTGCTGTCAATGAGCAGTTCTTC. It is translated as CAISAVNEQFF.

Here the CDR3 DNA reads TGTGCCAGCAGAGACGGGTCGAACACCGGGGAGCTGTTTTTT. Protein: CASRDGSNTGELFF. The V and J genes are TRBV6-5 and TRBJ2-2, with unresolved D. The germline V and J ends were trimmed by 6 bases and 0 bases, with 8 bases remaining between them. This CDR3 is built from 14 residues. CDR1 is MNHEY and CDR2 is SVGAGI in the germline V gene.

With respect to this clone: A far more abundant clone sits one base away, making this likely a read error. The sample holds other DNA sequences that translate to the same CDR3. V gene TRBV19 combines with J gene TRBJ2-7; D is possibly TRBD1 or TRBD2 (5 bases each). This CDR3 region has 14 residues. V was clipped by 8 bases and J by 5 bases, with 19 bases between them. Looked up from germline, CDR1 is LNHDA and CDR2 is SQIVND (reference sequence). This chain's CDR3 is CASRPWDLRDEQYF. CDR3 sequence (DNA): TGTGCCAGTCGTCCTTGGGACCTTAGGGACGAGCAGTACTTC.

V usage is TRBV5-1 and J usage is TRBJ1-3, with 9 bases fitting TRBD1. CDR1 and CDR2 from the germline V gene are SGHRS and YFSETQ. V shed 0 bases, J shed 3 bases, and the junction held 7 bases outside the gene matches. This CDR3 is 17 amino acids long. The CDR3 is CASSLDADRGNGNTIYF. For the CDR3, the DNA is TGCGCCAGCAGCTTGGATGCGGACAGGGGAAATGGAAACACCATATATTTT.

This clone was counted between two and nine times. This rearrangement joins TRBV7-9 to TRBJ1-4; the match to TRBD1 covers 7 bases. Germline loops: CDR1 SEHNR, CDR2 FQNEAQ (reference sequence). J was trimmed by 8 bases and V by 5 bases; bases with no gene match: 8. CDR3 length: 14 amino acids. The CDR3 DNA sequence: TGTGCCAGCAGCGGCGGGACAGAGAGAGAAAAACTGTTTTTT. Protein sequence: CASSGGTEREKLFF.

This clone was recorded a few times. This chain links TRBV7-9 with TRBJ1-6; 7 bases are shared with TRBD1. In germline, CDR1 is SEHNR, CDR2 FQNEAQ (reference sequence). Trimming at V came to 3 bases and at J to 7 bases, leaving 12 bases not matched to a gene. The CDR3 contains 17 residues. This CDR3 reads CASSFNHVGQRNSPLHF. DNA of the CDR3: TGTGCCAGCAGCTTCAACCACGTGGGACAGCGAAATTCACCCCTCCACTTT.

This rearrangement joins TRBV28 to TRBJ2-7, with 9 bases identical to TRBD2. J lost 6 bases, V lost 3 bases, and 6 bases had no gene match. The germline V gene encodes CDR1 MDHEN and CDR2 SYDVKM. CDR3 length: 14 amino acids. CDR3 nucleotide sequence: TGTGCCAGCAGTTTGTATAGCGGGAGAACCGAGCAGTACTTC. Amino acids: CASSLYSGRTEQYF.

This clone showed up just a few times. The gene calls are TRBV9 and TRBJ2-3, with D perhaps matching TRBD2 (6 bases). This CDR3 spans 14 amino acids. Germline-derived CDR1 and CDR2 are SGDLS and YYNGEE. Trimming left V 8 bases short and J 2 bases short, with 15 bases between. The DNA of the CDR3 is TGTGCCAGTAACCGGGACTTCAACACAGATACGCAGTATTTT. It translates to CASNRDFNTDTQYF.

The V gene is TRBV28, the J gene TRBJ2-3; 9 nucleotides line up with TRBD1. The CDR3 contains 16 residues. Germline V gives CDR1 MDHEN, CDR2 SYDVKM. V trimming: 4 bases; J trimming: 3 bases; junction bases outside the gene matches: 8. DNA for the CDR3: TGTGCCAGCAGTTCCATCGGGGGACAGGGTACAGATACGCAGTATTTT. It specifies CASSSIGGQGTDTQYF.

In this sample, this clone turned up a few times. The chain uses TRBV5-1 and TRBJ2-1; D gene unclear. The CDR3 runs to 14 residues. The V gene lost 4 bases and the J gene lost 4 bases, with 12 bases spanning the gap. The V gene's germline CDR1 is SGHRS and CDR2 YFSETQ. CDR3 region: CASSPGQLYNEQFF. In nucleotides, the CDR3 is TGCGCCAGCAGCCCCGGGCAGCTTTACAATGAGCAGTTCTTC.

The chain employs TRBV15 and TRBJ1-1, with unresolved D. The germline V gene encodes CDR1 LNHNV and CDR2 YYDKDF (reference sequence). CDR3 length equals 13 residues. V was trimmed by 4 bases and J by 1 base, leaving 7 bases between them. CDR3 bases: TGTGCCACCAGCATGGTGAGGAACACTGAAGCTTTCTTT. It encodes CATSMVRNTEAFF.

In this sample, this clone turned up a few times. This rearrangement joins TRBV6-5 to TRBJ1-4; the match to TRBD1 covers 9 bases. In germline, CDR1 is MNHEY, CDR2 SVGAGI. The length of the CDR3 is 15 residues. The V gene end was trimmed by 6 bases and the J gene end by 7 bases; junction bases not matched to a gene: 9. Here the CDR3 reads CASRTGQGRGEKLFF. As DNA, the CDR3 is TGTGCCAGCAGGACCGGACAGGGGAGGGGTGAAAAACTGTTTTTT.